A single sample is the source of the 7 T cell receptor beta chains below, sequenced in a study of Ad26.COV2.S vaccination and SARS-CoV-2 variants. The method was immunoSEQ multiplex PCR; TCRdb's version includes in-frame clones alone and lacks a portion of them. Of 350,000 to 500,000 clones listed, approximately 92% are singletons. Stated treatment: roughly 19 received Ad26.COV2.S at low or high dose, single or two shots; roughly five received placebo; per-sample allocation not given. All samples were drawn on day 63, counting from the first vaccine or placebo injection. Source: peripheral blood, taken in a trial of Ad26.COV2.S vaccine versus placebo. These receptors were collected from a person aged 18 to 59 who received the Ad26.COV2.S COVID-19 vaccine or a placebo.

This chain uses TRBV7-2 with TRBJ2-5; no definite D call. CDR1 and CDR2 from the germline V gene are SGHTA and FQGNSA. Trimming shortened V by 5 bases and J by 4 bases, and 8 bases separated the two germline ends. There are 12 residues in the CDR3. This chain's CDR3 is CASSPLLETQYF. The CDR3 DNA reads as TGTGCCAGCAGCCCCCTATTAGAGACCCAGTACTTC. Filled out from reference TRBV7-2 and TRBJ2-5, the complete variable domain reads GAGVSQSPSNKVTEKGKDVELRCDPISGHTALYWYRQSLGQGLEFLIYFQGNSAPDKSGLPSDRFSAERTGGSVSTLTIQRTQQEDSAVYLCASSPLLETQYFGPGTRLLVL.

This clone was picked up one time. CDR3 in DNA: TGCGCCAGCAGCCAAGGGTCCGGCCAAGAGACCCAGTACTTC. The encoded protein is CASSQGSGQETQYF. J is TRBJ2-5 and V is TRBV5-1; D remains ambiguous. V was pared by 4 bases and J by 1 base, with 11 bases between. The CDR3 loop spans 14 amino acids. The V gene's germline CDR1 is SGHRS and CDR2 YFSETQ.

The chain has TRBV7-8 and TRBJ2-3; 9 positions match TRBD2. The CDR3 runs to 16 residues. Per the germline V gene, CDR1 is SGHVS and CDR2 is FQNEAQ. V trimming: 1 base; J trimming: 2 bases; junction bases outside the gene matches: 4. In DNA, the CDR3 is TGTGCCAGCAGCTTAGAGGGCGGGAGGGCCACAGATACGCAGTATTTT. Translation: CASSLEGGRATDTQYF.

This chain joins TRBV6-5 and TRBJ1-6; D perhaps matches TRBD1 (5 bases). From germline, CDR1 is MNHEY and CDR2 SVGAGI. The V and J ends lost 2 bases and 9 bases respectively, with 14 bases between them. This CDR3 region has 15 residues. This CDR3 reads CASSYSRAVFSPLHF. The CDR3 DNA reads TGTGCCAGCAGTTACAGCAGGGCAGTGTTTTCACCCCTCCACTTT.

The chain joins TRBV6-5 to TRBJ2-5; D is perhaps TRBD2 (6 bases). The germline gives CDR1 MNHEY, CDR2 SVGAGI. Trimming left V 6 bases short and J 3 bases short, with 14 bases between. The CDR3 covers 14 residues. CDR3 DNA sequence: TGTGCCAGCAGATCCGGGACGGGGGAAGAGACCCAGTACTTC. Its translation is CASRSGTGEETQYF.

The CDR3: CASSPGGVDTEAFF. As DNA, the CDR3 is TGTGCCAGCAGCCCGGGAGGGGTGGACACTGAAGCTTTCTTT. The chain recombines TRBV5-6 with TRBJ1-1; TRBD1 is a possible D gene (5 bases). Per germline, CDR1 SGHDT and CDR2 YYEEEE. Trimming removed 4 bases from V and 3 bases from J, with 13 bases in between. The CDR3 runs 14 residues.

Comment on this clone: An end of the junction does not agree with germline; a read error may underlie this. V is TRBV9 and J is TRBJ2-4; 7 nucleotides align to TRBD2. Germline V gene data show CDR1 as SGDLS and CDR2 as YYNGEE. The length of the CDR3 is 14 residues. The CDR3 coding sequence is TGTGCCAGCAGCCCTAGACTAGCCCAAAACATTCAGTACTTC. Protein sequence: CASSPRLAQNIQYF.